This T cell receptor beta chain was recorded in a study of CXCR3-negative and CXCR3-positive naive CD8 T cells. Study-wide findings and caveats: Hydrophobicity of TRB CDR3s was greater in CXCR3-positive naive cells than in CXCR3-negative naive cells.

Each TRB cDNA library was prepared by 5' RACE (with UMI labels). One entry per CDR3 protein, without DNA, is what TCRdb gives after re-calling the 5' RACE reads. In total, the table holds tens of thousands of distinct CDR3 sequences. Of note for this clonotype: The antigen is unknown.

The CDR3 has 18 amino acids. Germline CDR1 is MNHEY and CDR2 is SVGEGT. The clonotype was recovered from a human donor in good health. Some clones in this sample may be carry-over from other donors' samples. Sequencing input: naive CXCR3+ CD8+ T cells from blood. Sample subset: CD45RO-CCR7+CD27+CD95- naive CD8+ T cells expressing CXCR3 (TNR3+). V usage is TRBV6-2 or TRBV6-3 and J usage is TRBJ2-2; the D call of TRBD1 rests on TCRdb alone, since no DNA is present to check it. The CDR3 here is CASSYFGWTESNTGELFF.